These 17 T cell receptor beta chains were sequenced from one sample in a study of OX40 agonist ivuxolimab in advanced cancers. Libraries were prepared by immunoSEQ multiplex PCR; TCRdb keeps only in-frame clonotypes and omits some of them. The repertoire includes some 73,000 clones, about 90% of them detected once, and roughly 11% sits in the top ten. Source: CD4+ or CD8+ T cells sorted from blood, taken in a trial of the OX40 agonist ivuxolimab. The receptors stem from an adult with an advanced solid tumor such as melanoma, head and neck, liver or kidney cancer.

The chain recombines TRBV7-3 with TRBJ2-5, with 7 bases matching TRBD1. CDR1 and CDR2 (germline): SGHTA, FQGTGA. The V gene end was trimmed by 5 bases and the J gene end by 5 bases; junction bases not matched to a gene: 14. This CDR3 region has 16 residues. CDR3 region: CASSQTRGGSGETQYF. In DNA, the CDR3 is TGTGCCAGCAGCCAAACCCGAGGGGGCTCGGGGGAGACCCAGTACTTC. The complete variable domain, with remaining parts taken from reference TRBV7-3 and TRBJ2-5, reads GAGVSQTPSNKVTEKGKYVELRCDPISGHTALYWYRQSLGQGPEFLIYFQGTGAADDSGLPNDRFFAVRPEGSVSTLKIQRTERGDSAVYLCASSQTRGGSGETQYFGPGTRLLVL.

This clone was found once. This rearrangement joins TRBV28 to TRBJ2-7; possible D gene TRBD2, 5 bases. V was shortened by 6 bases and J by 3 bases, with 9 bases between the two germline ends. The germline V gene encodes CDR1 MDHEN and CDR2 SYDVKM. This CDR3 comprises 12 residues. The CDR3 nucleotides read TGTGCCAGCAGGAAGGAGGACTACGAGCAGTACTTC. This codes for CASRKEDYEQYF.

The V gene is TRBV19, the J gene TRBJ2-3, with no clear D. The germline CDR1 and CDR2 sequences are LNHDA and SQIVND (reference sequence). This CDR3 has 11 amino acids. The V end lost 5 bases, the J end lost 6 bases, and 6 bases lay between the germline ends. Here the CDR3 DNA reads TGTGCCAGTAGTCTCGCGGATACGCAGTATTTT. Translating gives CASSLADTQYF. Complete variable domain (other parts from reference TRBV19 and TRBJ2-3): DGGITQSPKYLFRKEGQNVTLSCEQNLNHDAMYWYRQDPGQGLRLIYYSQIVNDFQKGDIAEGYSVSREKKESFPLTVTSAQKNPTAFYLCASSLADTQYFGPGTRLTVL.

This clone came up once. The V and J genes are TRBV13 and TRBJ1-3; D is undetermined. The V gene lost 0 bases and the J gene lost 4 bases, with 4 bases spanning the gap. The germline V gene has CDR1 PRHDT and CDR2 FYEKMQ (reference sequence). There are 13 residues in the CDR3. In nucleotides, the CDR3 is TGTGCCAGCAGCTTAGGAGCGGGAAACACCATATATTTT. This gives the protein CASSLGAGNTIYF.

This clone occurred a few times. The J gene is TRBJ1-2, the V gene TRBV9; D is unclear. Per germline, CDR1 SGDLS and CDR2 YYNGEE. The ends were cut back, 0 bases at V and 2 bases at J, with 8 bases in the middle. This CDR3 region has 14 residues. The DNA for the CDR3 is TGTGCCAGCAGCGTAGCTCCGGGGAACTATGGCTACACCTTC. Its translation is CASSVAPGNYGYTF.

The chain recombines TRBV4-1 with TRBJ2-2; weak D call: TRBD2 (5 bases). The CDR3 consists of 14 residues. With 4 bases removed from V and 0 bases from J, the gap between germline ends came to 6 bases. Per the germline V gene, CDR1 is MGHRA and CDR2 is YSYEKL. The CDR3 DNA sequence: TGCGCCAGCAGCCCCGGGGCGAACACCGGGGAGCTGTTTTTT. Translated, it gives CASSPGANTGELFF.

The rearrangement links TRBV5-6 to TRBJ1-1; perhaps TRBD1 as D (5 bases). Trimming removed 2 bases from V and 1 base from J, with 6 bases in between. CDR3 length equals 13 residues. Per the germline V gene, CDR1 is SGHDT and CDR2 is YYEEEE. DNA of the CDR3: TGTGCCAGCAGCTTAACAGGGAACACTGAAGCTTTCTTT. This sequence encodes CASSLTGNTEAFF.

V gene TRBV4-2 combines with J gene TRBJ1-1; D remains unclear. The CDR3 totals 14 residues. The germline gives CDR1 LGHNA, CDR2 YNFKEQ. Trimming shortened V by 2 bases and J by 5 bases, and 12 bases separated the two germline ends. CDR3 region: CASSQFGSGTEAFF. In nucleotides, the CDR3 is TGTGCCAGCAGCCAATTCGGGTCGGGGACTGAAGCTTTCTTT.

J is TRBJ2-1 and V is TRBV29-1; TRBD2 is a possible D gene (7 bases). Per germline, CDR1 SQVTM and CDR2 ANQGSEA. The CDR3 length is 13 residues. Trimming left V 7 bases short and J 7 bases short, with 17 bases between. DNA for the CDR3: TGCAGCGCTGGGGGGGGCACTTTGAATGAGCAGTTCTTC. This translates into CSAGGGTLNEQFF.

The chain has TRBV11-2 and TRBJ2-4; the match to TRBD2 covers 8 bases. The trim removed 5 bases at V and 4 bases at J, leaving 10 bases unmatched. The CDR3 loop spans 16 amino acids. Germline CDR1 reads SGHAT; CDR2 reads FQNNGV. The CDR3 sequence is CASSLRYGGAKNIQYF. The CDR3 nucleotides read TGTGCCAGCAGCCTAAGATACGGGGGGGCAAAAAACATTCAGTACTTC. Based on the CDR3 plus reference TRBV11-2 and TRBJ2-4, the full variable domain is EAGVAQSPRYKIIEKRQSVAFWCNPISGHATLYWYQQILGQGPKLLIQFQNNGVVDDSQLPKDRFSAERLKGVDSTLKIQPAKLEDSAVYLCASSLRYGGAKNIQYFGAGTRLSVL.

This chain uses TRBV27 with TRBJ2-1; no definite D call. The CDR3 spans 15 residues. The V gene's germline CDR1 is MNHEY and CDR2 SMNVEV (reference sequence). Trimming shortened V by 3 bases and J by 2 bases, and 11 bases separated the two germline ends. The CDR3 coding sequence is TGTGCCAGCAGTTTTGTACGGGTCACCTACAATGAGCAGTTCTTC. It is translated as CASSFVRVTYNEQFF.

The chain employs TRBV28 and TRBJ2-7; 10 bases are a match to TRBD2. The J segment lost 6 bases and the V segment lost 2 bases, leaving 7 bases of the junction unmatched. The V gene's germline CDR1 is MDHEN and CDR2 SYDVKM. The length of the CDR3 is 15 residues. CDR3 nucleotide sequence: TGTGCCAGCAGTTTAGGAGTTAGCGGGAGGATCGAGCAGTACTTC. This gives the protein CASSLGVSGRIEQYF.

V is TRBV5-5 and J is TRBJ1-1; 9 positions agree with TRBD1. Trimming removed 4 bases from V and 5 bases from J; junction bases left unmatched: 12. CDR1 SGHKS and CDR2 YYEKEE come from the germline V gene (reference sequence). The CDR3 length is 16 residues. The CDR3 is CASSPPSTGGVTEAFF. The CDR3 nucleotides read TGTGCCAGCAGCCCTCCTTCGACAGGGGGAGTTACTGAAGCTTTCTTT.

Turning to this clone: Other DNA variants within this sample encode the same CDR3. The chain uses TRBV9 and TRBJ2-7, with D perhaps matching TRBD2 (6 bases). CDR1 is SGDLS and CDR2 is YYNGEE in the germline V gene. With 3 bases removed from V and 4 bases from J, the gap between germline ends came to 11 bases. The CDR3 runs 13 residues. CDR3 protein: CASSAGLGYEQYF. As DNA, the CDR3 is TGTGCCAGCAGCGCGGGACTTGGGTACGAGCAGTACTTC.

This chain uses TRBV14 with TRBJ2-1; 8 positions match TRBD2. Unmatched junction bases numbered 4, after V lost 3 bases and J lost 3 bases. The length of the CDR3 is 15 residues. Germline CDR1 reads SGHDN; CDR2 reads FVKESK. This CDR3 is CASSQVTSVYNEQFF. The CDR3 DNA sequence: TGTGCCAGCAGCCAGGTGACTAGCGTCTACAATGAGCAGTTCTTC.

The genes are TRBV2 and TRBJ2-7, with D uncertain. This CDR3 region has 11 residues. V lost 3 bases to trimming and J lost 5 bases, with 5 bases between them. CDR1 is SNHLY, CDR2 FYNNEI, per germline. CDR3 nucleotide sequence: TGTGCCAGCAGTGACCCGGACGAGCAGTACTTC. As protein: CASSDPDEQYF. Filled out from reference TRBV2 and TRBJ2-7, the complete variable domain reads EPEVTQTPSHQVTQMGQEVILRCVPISNHLYFYWYRQILGQKVEFLVSFYNNEISEKSEIFDDQFSVERPDGSNFTLKIRSTKLEDSAMYFCASSDPDEQYFGPGTRLTVT.

The CDR3 protein is CASSFDRVYGYTF. CDR3 sequence (DNA): TGTGCCAGCAGTTTTGACAGGGTATATGGCTACACCTTC. The chain couples TRBV28 to TRBJ1-2; 7 positions match TRBD1. The CDR3 totals 13 residues. Germline trimming cut 3 bases from V and 5 bases from J; bases unmatched to any gene: 3. CDR1 MDHEN and CDR2 SYDVKM come from the germline V gene.